This T cell receptor beta chain was captured by sequencing in a study of CD8+ T cells in alopecia areata. The wider study: Among treated patients, severity was scored by affected scalp area percentage.

In regard to this clone: Antigen: not known.

Extraction of RNA preceded its reverse transcription into cDNA, which served as the sequencing template. The assay was immunoSEQ multiplex PCR, and TCRdb's table has in-frame clones only and misses some. Of approximately 180,000 clones in the sample, roughly 60% were seen once. General study results and limits: Many expanded lesional clones persisted in scalp and blood during tofacitinib treatment.

Treatment reported: oral pan-JAK inhibitor, 5-10 mg twice daily. Lesional scalp punch biopsies and peripheral blood came from alopecia areata patients. The V and J ends lost 0 bases and 14 bases respectively, with 11 bases between them. The CDR3 is made up of 12 amino acids. Germline CDR1 LNHNV, CDR2 YYDKDF (reference sequence). This chain joins TRBV15 and TRBJ2-1; D uncertain. The sequencing here drew on CD4+ T cells sorted from blood, taken at week 49, from a patient treated with tofacitinib. The receptor comes from a human donor with alopecia areata. The DNA for the CDR3 is TGTGCCACCAGCAGAGAGCAAACGGTGGAGTTCTTC. Translation: CATSREQTVEFF.